Shown below are 31 T cell receptor beta chains from a single sample sequenced in a study of cytotoxic CD8 clonotypes in ibrutinib-treated CLL. This table comes from immunoSEQ multiplex PCR, and its TCRdb copy is limited to in-frame clones, with some not included. The sample records about 85,000 clones, more than 75% being singletons. The sample consisted of PBMCs, taken after 12 months of ibrutinib treatment. These receptors all come from a human donor with chronic lymphocytic leukemia.

The chain has TRBV10-3 and TRBJ2-7; D is perhaps TRBD2 (5 bases). The germline V gene has CDR1 ENHRY and CDR2 SYGVKD. The CDR3 spans 13 residues. With 5 bases removed from V and 0 bases from J, the gap between germline ends came to 8 bases. The CDR3 DNA is TGTGCCATCAGTCCCGGACTCTCCTACGAGCAGTACTTC. Amino acid sequence: CAISPGLSYEQYF.

The chain couples TRBV28 to TRBJ2-3; D might be TRBD1 (5 bases). Trimming shortened V by 5 bases and J by 0 bases, and 15 bases separated the two germline ends. The germline V gene encodes CDR1 MDHEN and CDR2 SYDVKM. CDR3 size: 16 residues. CDR3 region: CASSGSDRASTDTQYF. DNA for the CDR3: TGTGCCAGCAGTGGTAGTGACAGAGCTAGCACAGATACGCAGTATTTT.

On this clone: The same CDR3 can be traced to other DNA sequences in this sample. This chain connects TRBV28 to TRBJ1-2; D ambiguous. Trimming left V 8 bases short and J 2 bases short, with 6 bases between. Germline CDR1 reads MDHEN; CDR2 reads SYDVKM. The CDR3 extends over 11 amino acids. The CDR3 nucleotides read TGTGCCAGCGGCAGCAACTATGGCTACACCTTC. This codes for CASGSNYGYTF.

The chain has TRBV19 and TRBJ1-3, with no clear D. Germline values: CDR1 LNHDA, CDR2 SQIVND (reference sequence). CDR3 length: 15 residues. The V end was cut by 5 bases, the J end by 4 bases, with 15 bases between. The CDR3 region is CASSPRVLLGNTIYF. The DNA of the CDR3 is TGTGCCAGTAGTCCCCGGGTGCTCCTCGGAAACACCATATATTTT.

V and J are TRBV7-3 and TRBJ2-2, with a tentative D call TRBD2 (5 bases). Germline V gene data show CDR1 as SGHTA and CDR2 as FQGTGA. V lost 8 bases to trimming and J lost 5 bases, with 18 bases between them. The CDR3 covers 15 residues. This CDR3 is CASQRTPIVTGELFF. The DNA of the CDR3 is TGTGCCAGCCAGCGGACCCCCATAGTAACCGGGGAGCTGTTTTTT.

This clone was observed at least ten times. The CDR3 nucleotides read TGTGCCAGCAGCTCGGCCCCCCATGGGAATGAGCAGTTCTTC. This encodes CASSSAPHGNEQFF. This chain connects TRBV7-8 to TRBJ2-1; D is uncertain. The CDR3 totals 14 residues. Germline V gene data show CDR1 as SGHVS and CDR2 as FQNEAQ. Trimming removed 4 bases at V and 7 bases at J, with 14 bases between.

The chain couples TRBV18 to TRBJ1-4; possible D gene TRBD1, 6 bases. V was trimmed by 3 bases and J by 0 bases, leaving 11 bases between them. This CDR3 has 16 amino acids. Germline CDR1 reads KGHSH; CDR2 reads LQKENI. CDR3 amino acids: CASSPGASTTNEKLFF. The CDR3 nucleotides read TGTGCCAGCTCACCGGGGGCCAGCACAACTAATGAAAAACTGTTTTTT.

The CDR3 reads CASSEWWQKSYEQYF. DNA for the CDR3: TGTGCCAGCAGTGAATGGTGGCAGAAGTCCTACGAGCAGTACTTC. The V gene is TRBV6-1, the J gene TRBJ2-7; no reliable D call. V shed 2 bases and J shed 1 base, with 12 bases lying between them. CDR1 and CDR2 (germline): MNHNS, SASEGT. CDR3 length: 15 residues.

The J gene is TRBJ1-2, the V gene TRBV7-2; TRBD1 is a possible D gene (5 bases). V was pared by 2 bases and J by 8 bases, with 12 bases between. The CDR3 totals 13 residues. Germline V lookup: CDR1 SGHTA, CDR2 FQGNSA. The CDR3 is CASSLRREGGYTF. In DNA form, the CDR3 reads TGTGCCAGCAGCTTACGCAGGGAGGGCGGCTACACCTTC.

This chain joins TRBV27 and TRBJ2-2, with 7 bases aligning to TRBD2. This CDR3 region has 15 residues. The junction had 9 bases not matched to a gene; V was cut back by 7 bases and J by 4 bases. The V gene's germline CDR1 is MNHEY and CDR2 SMNVEV (reference sequence). The CDR3 nucleotides are TGTGCCAGCACCCCAATGGGCGGGGGCACCGGGGAGCTGTTTTTT. Amino acids: CASTPMGGGTGELFF.

This chain uses TRBV6-4 with TRBJ2-2; perhaps D is TRBD1 or TRBD2 (5 bases each). Germline V gene sequence: CDR1 MRHNA, CDR2 SNTAGT. The CDR3 spans 15 residues. The V gene lost 6 bases and the J gene lost 8 bases, with 19 bases spanning the gap. The CDR3 protein is CASRHPGRIMGELFF. CDR3 in DNA: TGTGCCAGCAGACACCCGGGACGAATAATGGGGGAGCTGTTTTTT.

The genes are TRBV28 and TRBJ1-6; 8 nucleotides align to TRBD1. Trimming took 3 bases from V and 11 from J; bases not matched to a gene: 6. The CDR3 sequence is 14 residues long. Germline CDR1 is MDHEN and CDR2 is SYDVKM. The CDR3 coding sequence is TGTGCCAGCAGTTTCGGACAGGGAAATCCACCCCTCCACTTT. Translating it yields CASSFGQGNPPLHF.

The rearrangement joins TRBV7-9 to TRBJ2-1; a possible D gene is TRBD1 (6 bases). The V and J ends lost 5 bases and 0 bases respectively, with 17 bases between them. Per germline, CDR1 SEHNR and CDR2 FQNEAQ (reference sequence). The CDR3 runs 17 residues. The CDR3 reads CASSPDGGVDSYNEQFF. In DNA form, the CDR3 reads TGTGCCAGCAGCCCAGATGGGGGCGTAGACTCCTACAATGAGCAGTTCTTC. Together with reference TRBV7-9 and TRBJ2-1, the CDR3 gives the full variable domain: DTGVSQNPRHKITKRGQNVTFRCDPISEHNRLYWYRQTLGQGPEFLTYFQNEAQLEKSRLLSDRFSAERPKGSFSTLEIQRTEQGDSAMYLCASSPDGGVDSYNEQFFGPGTRLTVL.

This clone was recorded once. The chain is built from TRBV5-5 and TRBJ2-7; 10 bases fit TRBD1. The CDR3 is made up of 14 amino acids. Unmatched junction bases numbered 6, after V lost 4 bases and J lost 5 bases. The germline V gene has CDR1 SGHKS and CDR2 YYEKEE (reference sequence). The CDR3 region has the DNA TGTGCCAGCAGCACCCGGACAGGGGGACACGAGCAGTACTTC. It specifies CASSTRTGGHEQYF. Full variable domain (outside the CDR3, taken from reference TRBV5-5 and TRBJ2-7): DAGVTQSPTHLIKTRGQQVTLRCSPISGHKSVSWYQQVLGQGPQFIFQYYEKEERGRGNFPDRFSARQFPNYSSELNVNALLLGDSALYLCASSTRTGGHEQYFGPGTRLTVT.

V and J are TRBV7-9 and TRBJ2-1, with no clear D. Germline CDR1 SEHNR, CDR2 FQNEAQ (reference sequence). Trimming removed 4 bases from V and 3 bases from J, with 13 bases in between. The length of the CDR3 is 15 residues. The CDR3 coding sequence is TGTGCCAGCAGCTCCCCCCCAGGCGACTACAATGAGCAGTTCTTC. It specifies CASSSPPGDYNEQFF.

This clone was seen only once. The same CDR3 also results from other DNA sequences found in this sample. V usage is TRBV6-1 and J usage is TRBJ2-5; 8 bases fit TRBD2. The junction had 7 bases not matched to a gene; V was cut back by 1 base and J by 6 bases. The V gene's germline CDR1 is MNHNS and CDR2 SASEGT. The CDR3 is 15 amino acids. Here the CDR3 reads CASSEGGTRRQTQYF. CDR3 coding DNA: TGTGCCAGCAGTGAAGGGGGGACTAGGCGACAGACCCAGTACTTC.

J is TRBJ2-7 and V is TRBV6-5; D possibly matches TRBD1 or TRBD2 (5 bases each). The CDR3 has 14 residues. Trimming shortened V by 5 bases and J by 2 bases, and 13 bases separated the two germline ends. CDR1 and CDR2 from the germline V gene are MNHEY and SVGAGI. CDR3 sequence: CASSPGDGPYEQYF. The CDR3 DNA sequence: TGTGCCAGCAGTCCCGGGGACGGCCCCTACGAGCAGTACTTC.

The rearrangement links TRBV6-5 to TRBJ1-2; D is perhaps TRBD1 (5 bases). The ends were cut back, 5 bases at V and 11 bases at J, with 15 bases in the middle. This CDR3 comprises 12 residues. Germline V lookup: CDR1 MNHEY, CDR2 SVGAGI. The CDR3 DNA follows: TGTGCCAGCAGTACCCCATCTAGGGGTTACACCTTC. As protein: CASSTPSRGYTF.

The CDR3 DNA reads TGTGCCAGCAGTTTAGCGGGAGGGGAGTCGAATACGCAGTATTTT. Protein product: CASSLAGGESNTQYF. The genes are TRBV25-1 and TRBJ2-3, with TRBD2 identical over 11 bases. This CDR3 region has 15 residues. The junction had 8 bases not matched to a gene; V was cut back by 5 bases and J by 7 bases. Germline lookup yields CDR1 MGHDK and CDR2 SYGVNS.

The chain employs TRBV18 and TRBJ2-7; 12 positions agree with TRBD2. The CDR3 is 15 amino acids. CDR1 and CDR2 from the germline V gene are KGHSH and LQKENI. Trimming removed 6 bases from V and 0 bases from J; junction bases left unmatched: 3. For the CDR3, the DNA is TGTGCCAGCTCGCCGACTAGCGGGAGCTCCTACGAGCAGTACTTC. Translated: CASSPTSGSSYEQYF.

This chain links TRBV6-1 with TRBJ2-1, with 8 bases lining up with TRBD2. The trim removed 4 bases at V and 2 bases at J, leaving 1 base unmatched. The CDR3 has 14 amino acids. The V gene's germline CDR1 is MNHNS and CDR2 SASEGT. This CDR3 reads CASSVSGTYNEQFF. The DNA of the CDR3 is TGTGCCAGCAGTGTTAGCGGGACCTACAATGAGCAGTTCTTC.

The table lists this clone with a few counts. The V gene is TRBV14, the J gene TRBJ1-4; the match to TRBD1 covers 9 bases. V shed 6 bases, J shed 5 bases, and the junction held 4 bases outside the gene matches. The CDR3 runs 14 residues. From germline, CDR1 is SGHDN and CDR2 FVKESK. The CDR3, as DNA: TGTGCCAGCAGTCCCGGGACAGGGAATGAAAAACTGTTTTTT. This encodes CASSPGTGNEKLFF.

The chain joins TRBV7-2 to TRBJ1-2; D remains ambiguous. The V gene lost 1 base and the J gene lost 3 bases, with 12 bases spanning the gap. The CDR3 spans 15 residues. The germline CDR1 and CDR2 sequences are SGHTA and FQGNSA. CDR3 coding DNA: TGTGCCAGCAGCTTAGGAGCCCCTAGGGACTATGGCTACACCTTC. This sequence encodes CASSLGAPRDYGYTF.

This chain links TRBV4-3 with TRBJ1-6, with D tentatively TRBD1 (6 bases). Deletions cut 0 bases from V and 10 bases from J, with 10 bases between. Germline CDR1 reads LGHNA; CDR2 reads YSLEER. The CDR3 runs 14 residues. In DNA, the CDR3 is TGCGCCAGCAGCCAAGACAGGGGAGGATCACCCCTCCACTTT. It is translated as CASSQDRGGSPLHF.

The chain is built from TRBV18 and TRBJ2-7; D gene ambiguous. The CDR3 consists of 13 residues. Trimming took off 0 bases at V and 5 bases at J, with 8 bases between the two ends. Germline CDR1 KGHSH, CDR2 LQKENI. CDR3 in DNA: TGTGCCAGCTCACCACCGTCCAGCGACGAGCAGTACTTC. Its translation is CASSPPSSDEQYF.

This clone was detected only a few times. The chain uses TRBV7-9 and TRBJ2-3; 13 bases are shared with TRBD2. The CDR3 has 15 residues. V dropped 5 bases and J dropped 4; count of bases not matched to a gene: 3. Per germline, CDR1 SEHNR and CDR2 FQNEAQ (reference sequence). The CDR3 sequence: CASSRTSGSADTQYF. As DNA, the CDR3 is TGTGCCAGCAGCAGGACTAGCGGGAGCGCAGATACGCAGTATTTT.

As to this clone: A read error may explain this, as a much larger clone is one base away. Additional DNA sequences in this sample encode the identical CDR3. Here the CDR3 reads CASSAGHNTEAFF. CDR3 in DNA: TGTGCCAGTAGTGCGGGACACAACACTGAAGCTTTCTTT. The J gene is TRBJ1-1, the V gene TRBV19, with D maybe TRBD1 (6 bases). CDR1 is LNHDA, CDR2 SQIVND, per germline (reference sequence). This CDR3 has 13 residues. The V end lost 5 bases, the J end lost 2 bases, and 9 bases lay between the germline ends. Drawing the rest from reference TRBV19 and TRBJ1-1, the complete variable domain is DGGITQSPKYLFRKEGQNVTLSCEQNLNHDAMYWYRQDPGQGLRLIYYSQIVNDFQKGDIAEGYSVSREKKESFPLTVTSAQKNPTAFYLCASSAGHNTEAFFGQGTRLTVV.

The table lists this clone with a few counts. Here the CDR3 reads CASSLGQPYEQYF. The DNA of the CDR3 is TGTGCCAGCAGTTTGGGGCAGCCCTACGAGCAGTACTTC. The chain carries TRBV28 and TRBJ2-7; a weak D match, TRBD1 (5 bases). Germline values: CDR1 MDHEN, CDR2 SYDVKM. This CDR3 is 13 amino acids long. The V end was cut by 3 bases, the J end by 2 bases, with 8 bases between.

This clone showed up just a few times. Other DNA sequences from this sample encode an identical CDR3 as well. The chain recombines TRBV19 with TRBJ1-5; 7 nucleotides line up with TRBD1. V was pared by 3 bases and J by 5 bases, with 4 bases of the junction left unmatched. The germline V gene encodes CDR1 LNHDA and CDR2 SQIVND (reference sequence). This CDR3 is built from 14 residues. CDR3 DNA sequence: TGTGCCAGTAGTATCGGAACAGGGGATCAGCCCCAGCATTTT. Translation gives CASSIGTGDQPQHF.

The chain is built from TRBV7-3 and TRBJ2-6; D gene ambiguous. Germline assignment: CDR1 SGHTA and CDR2 FQGTGA. CDR3 length equals 14 residues. V lost 5 bases and J lost 0, with 5 bases in between. CDR3 in amino acids: CASSPSSGANVLTF. Written as DNA, the CDR3 is TGTGCCAGCAGCCCATCCTCTGGGGCCAACGTCCTGACTTTC.

About this clone: This CDR3 is also generated by other DNA sequences in the sample. J is TRBJ2-1 and V is TRBV9; D unclear. V lost 0 bases and J 3 bases, leaving 10 bases between the germline ends. This CDR3 has 15 residues. Per germline, CDR1 SGDLS and CDR2 YYNGEE. In DNA, the CDR3 is TGTGCCAGCAGCGTAGCCCAGGAAAGCTACAATGAGCAGTTCTTC. It yields the protein CASSVAQESYNEQFF.